Below are 3 T cell receptor beta chains sequenced from a single sample in a study of blood T cells in healthy people across ages. For the second PCR, which ran for about 6 to 11 cycles, a sample-barcoded 5' primer and a J-beta primer mix were used. TCRdb passed the 5' RACE reads through MiXCR, listing each CDR3 protein once. The data show hundreds of thousands of distinct CDR3 sequences, with about 30% seen just once and approximately 14% held by the top ten. The sample comprised blood. Every receptor here comes from a woman older than 75 in good health.

This clonotype was detected a few times. The V call is TRBV7-9, the J call TRBJ2-5; no definite D call. Germline V gene sequence: CDR1 SEHNR, CDR2 FQNEAQ (reference sequence). The CDR3 spans 13 residues. V was pared by 7 bases and J by 3 bases, with 12 bases between. CDR3 DNA: TGTGCCAGCAAAGGACCGGGTGAAGAGACCCAGTACTTC. Amino acids: CASKGPGEETQYF.

The V and J genes are TRBV4-1 and TRBJ2-3, with D uncertain. This CDR3 is 14 amino acids long. Germline lookup yields CDR1 MGHRA and CDR2 YSYEKL. Trimming left V 4 bases short and J 4 bases short, with 12 bases between. CDR3 in amino acids: CASSPAASADTQYF. In DNA, the CDR3 is TGCGCCAGCAGCCCCGCTGCCTCGGCAGATACGCAGTATTTT.

The sample holds many counts of this clonotype. The V and J genes are TRBV5-1 and TRBJ2-3; D is perhaps TRBD1 (6 bases). The CDR3 spans 15 residues. Germline CDR1 and CDR2: SGHRS and YFSETQ. Trimming shortened V by 4 bases and J by 2 bases, and 14 bases separated the two germline ends. The chain's CDR3 is CASSPGQLDTDTQYF. The CDR3 region has the DNA TGCGCCAGCAGCCCAGGACAGTTAGACACAGATACGCAGTATTTT.